The next 22 T cell receptor beta chains were all read from a single sample in a study of long-term antiretroviral therapy in people with HIV. Run at survey level, the immunoSEQ assay was version v3.0. The protocol was immunoSEQ multiplex PCR, while the TCRdb copy is restricted to in-frame clones and leaves out a portion. Among some 26,000 clones listed, about 88% were seen once. Here the sequenced sample was unsorted PBMCs, taken just over 2.6 years after starting antiretroviral therapy. The receptors were sampled from a middle-aged man with HIV.

The rearrangement uses TRBV7-9 and TRBJ1-1; 8 bases align to TRBD1. With 3 bases clipped from V and 1 base from J, the junction kept 4 bases outside the gene matches. The CDR3 has 15 residues. The V gene's germline CDR1 is SEHNR and CDR2 FQNEAQ (reference sequence). CDR3 region: CASSFLGQANTEAFF. CDR3 nucleotides: TGTGCCAGCAGCTTTTTGGGACAGGCGAACACTGAAGCTTTCTTT.

V and J are TRBV6-5 and TRBJ1-1; D gene uncertain. The V gene lost 5 bases and the J gene lost 6 bases, with 13 bases spanning the gap. Germline CDR1 MNHEY, CDR2 SVGAGI. CDR3 size: 13 residues. The CDR3, as DNA: TGTGCCAGCAGTACGCCGCGGGCCTCTGAAGCTTTCTTT. It codes for CASSTPRASEAFF.

J is TRBJ1-5 and V is TRBV19; 10 bases line up with TRBD1. This CDR3 is built from 14 residues. J gave up 7 bases and V 5 bases, and 5 bases lay outside the gene matches. In germline, CDR1 is LNHDA, CDR2 SQIVND (reference sequence). CDR3 amino acids: CASSGTGAGQPQHF. Written as DNA, the CDR3 is TGTGCCAGTAGTGGGACAGGGGCTGGGCAGCCCCAGCATTTT.

This rearrangement joins TRBV6-5 to TRBJ1-1, with 10 nucleotides matching TRBD1. The V and J ends lost 8 bases and 3 bases, in that order; junction bases with no gene match: 3. There are 13 residues in the CDR3. Germline values: CDR1 MNHEY, CDR2 SVGAGI. Written as DNA, the CDR3 is TGTGCCAGCCGGGACAGGGGTTACACTGAAGCTTTCTTT. Translation: CASRDRGYTEAFF.

This sequence joins TRBV5-6 and TRBJ2-2; the D is unclear. Trimming cost V 0 bases and J 4 bases, with 10 bases left between them. This CDR3 has 15 residues. CDR1 and CDR2 (germline): SGHDT, YYEEEE. The CDR3 coding sequence is TGTGCCAGCAGCTTGGGGCGGTCGGGCACCGGGGAGCTGTTTTTT. Translated: CASSLGRSGTGELFF.

The V gene is TRBV28, the J gene TRBJ1-4, with D perhaps TRBD1 (5 bases). The V end lost 2 bases, the J end lost 4 bases, and 8 bases lay between the germline ends. The germline V gene has CDR1 MDHEN and CDR2 SYDVKM. CDR3 length: 14 amino acids. The CDR3 DNA follows: TGTGCCAGCAGTTTAAGACAGATTAATGAAAAACTGTTTTTT. The encoded protein is CASSLRQINEKLFF.

The genes are TRBV9 and TRBJ1-6; unclear D gene. The length of the CDR3 is 16 residues. V was shortened by 0 bases and J by 2 bases, with 9 bases between the two germline ends. The germline V gene encodes CDR1 SGDLS and CDR2 YYNGEE. CDR3 residues: CASSVGVGTYNSPLHF. In DNA form, the CDR3 reads TGTGCCAGCAGCGTAGGGGTGGGGACCTATAATTCACCCCTCCACTTT.

This sequence joins TRBV19 and TRBJ1-2; D is unresolved. V dropped 6 bases and J dropped 4 bases, with 15 bases sitting between them. The CDR3 spans 14 residues. Looked up from germline, CDR1 is LNHDA and CDR2 is SQIVND (reference sequence). CDR3 sequence (DNA): TGTGCCAGTAGCGGCCGGGCAGAGAGCTATGGCTACACCTTC. This sequence encodes CASSGRAESYGYTF. The full variable domain, in which reference TRBV19 and TRBJ1-2 provide the parts outside the CDR3, is DGGITQSPKYLFRKEGQNVTLSCEQNLNHDAMYWYRQDPGQGLRLIYYSQIVNDFQKGDIAEGYSVSREKKESFPLTVTSAQKNPTAFYLCASSGRAESYGYTFGSGTRLTVV.

The genes are TRBV2 and TRBJ2-5; D unclear. The CDR3 runs 14 residues. CDR1 and CDR2 from the germline V gene are SNHLY and FYNNEI. With 6 bases removed from V and 0 bases from J, the gap between germline ends came to 11 bases. The CDR3 DNA reads as TGTGCCAGCAGGTCCGACTTGTACCAAGAGACCCAGTACTTC. Translating it yields CASRSDLYQETQYF.

This sequence joins TRBV7-2 and TRBJ2-1; 8 positions agree with TRBD1. Germline CDR1 is SGHTA and CDR2 is FQGNSA. The trim removed 5 bases at V and 10 bases at J, leaving 10 bases unmatched. This CDR3 has 14 residues. CDR3 coding DNA: TGTGCCAGCAGCCCGGACAGGGCGAAGAGCGAGCAGTTCTTC. Translation gives CASSPDRAKSEQFF. Drawing the rest from reference TRBV7-2 and TRBJ2-1, the complete variable domain is GAGVSQSPSNKVTEKGKDVELRCDPISGHTALYWYRQSLGQGLEFLIYFQGNSAPDKSGLPSDRFSAERTGGSVSTLTIQRTQQEDSAVYLCASSPDRAKSEQFFGPGTRLTVL.

In nucleotides, the CDR3 is TGTGCCAGCAGTTATCCGGGACAGGGGGCTGCAGATACGCAGTATTTT. It yields the protein CASSYPGQGAADTQYF. The J gene is TRBJ2-3, the V gene TRBV6-5, with TRBD1 matching over 12 bases. In germline, CDR1 is MNHEY, CDR2 SVGAGI. The junction had 5 bases not matched to a gene; V was cut back by 3 bases and J by 4 bases. There are 16 residues in the CDR3.

In its sample, this clone was seen once. The J gene is TRBJ2-7, the V gene TRBV5-6; D is perhaps TRBD1 (5 bases). The CDR3 spans 14 residues. Trimming left V 4 bases short and J 0 bases short, with 11 bases between. CDR1 is SGHDT, CDR2 YYEEEE, per germline. The CDR3 protein is CASSTGQGSYEQYF. In DNA form, the CDR3 reads TGTGCCAGCAGCACAGGTCAGGGCTCCTACGAGCAGTACTTC.

The chain employs TRBV7-2 and TRBJ2-7; TRBD2 matches 10 bases. CDR1 and CDR2 from the germline V gene are SGHTA and FQGNSA. The CDR3 totals 15 residues. Losses at the gene ends were 5 bases for V and 3 bases for J; bases not matched to a gene: 7. The CDR3 region has the DNA TGTGCCAGCAGCCGGCTGAGACTAGCGGGCTACGAGCAGTACTTC. Its protein product is CASSRLRLAGYEQYF.

The rearrangement links TRBV10-2 to TRBJ2-1; 11 bases are a match to TRBD2. The germline V gene has CDR1 WSHSY and CDR2 SAAADI. The CDR3 totals 13 residues. The V segment lost 8 bases and the J segment 6 bases; nucleotides outside the gene matches: 3. In nucleotides, the CDR3 is TGCGCCAGCGTTAGCGGGAGGGTCAATGAGCAGTTCTTC. Encoded protein: CASVSGRVNEQFF.

This sequence joins TRBV5-4 and TRBJ2-3; the D is unclear. CDR3 length equals 15 residues. The V gene lost 0 bases and the J gene lost 0 bases, with 8 bases spanning the gap. CDR1 is SGHNT, CDR2 YYREEE, per germline (reference sequence). The CDR3 loop is CASSLGQVSTDTQYF. In DNA, the CDR3 is TGTGCCAGCAGCTTGGGGCAGGTTAGCACAGATACGCAGTATTTT.

V usage is TRBV10-3 and J usage is TRBJ2-7; tentative D call: TRBD2 (6 bases). V gave up 4 bases and J gave up 0 bases, with 10 bases separating them. The CDR3 has 14 amino acids. Germline-derived CDR1 and CDR2 are ENHRY and SYGVKD. The CDR3 region has the DNA TGTGCCATCAGTGGCGGGGCCCTCTCCTACGAGCAGTACTTC. Protein product: CAISGGALSYEQYF.

This chain links TRBV27 with TRBJ2-7; TRBD1 might be the D (6 bases). The CDR3 extends over 14 amino acids. Germline values: CDR1 MNHEY, CDR2 SMNVEV (reference sequence). V lost 4 bases to trimming and J lost 0 bases, with 10 bases between them. The CDR3 DNA follows: TGTGCCAGCAGTTACCAGGGGTCCTCCTACGAGCAGTACTTC. This encodes CASSYQGSSYEQYF.

The chain carries TRBV29-1 and TRBJ2-1, with TRBD2 matching 7 bases. J was trimmed by 5 bases and V by 7 bases; bases with no gene match: 5. CDR3 length: 12 residues. Germline lookup yields CDR1 SQVTM and CDR2 ANQGSEA. Here the CDR3 DNA reads TGCAGCGACACCGGGACTAACAATGAGCAGTTCTTC. This codes for CSDTGTNNEQFF.

The chain links TRBV11-2 to TRBJ2-3, with 10 bases identical to TRBD2. Unmatched junction bases numbered 6, after V lost 4 bases and J lost 2 bases. CDR1 and CDR2 from the germline V gene are SGHAT and FQNNGV. The CDR3 is 16 amino acids. The CDR3 protein is CASSYIAGGTTDTQYF. The CDR3 nucleotides are TGTGCCAGCAGCTACATAGCGGGGGGCACCACAGATACGCAGTATTTT.

The chain links TRBV10-3 to TRBJ2-7, with TRBD1 matching over 7 bases. Germline loops: CDR1 ENHRY, CDR2 SYGVKD. CDR3 length equals 13 residues. V lost 6 bases and J lost 6; bases outside the gene matches: 8. DNA of the CDR3: TGTGCCATCAGGTGGGACGCAGGGGGCGAGCAGTACTTC. Translation gives CAIRWDAGGEQYF.

The V and J genes are TRBV7-9 and TRBJ2-1; the match to TRBD2 covers 8 bases. J gave up 4 bases and V 5 bases, and 13 bases lay outside the gene matches. CDR3 length: 17 amino acids. Germline CDR1 is SEHNR and CDR2 is FQNEAQ (reference sequence). CDR3 DNA: TGTGCCAGCAGCGAGCCGACCACTAGCGGAGCTTACAATGAGCAGTTCTTC. Protein product: CASSEPTTSGAYNEQFF.

The rearrangement joins TRBV10-1 to TRBJ2-3; D is uncertain. V lost 4 bases, J lost 2 bases, and 4 bases lay in between. There are 12 residues in the CDR3. Germline lookup yields CDR1 WNHNN and CDR2 SYGVQD (reference sequence). CDR3 coding DNA: TGCGCCAGCAGTGCGGTCACAGATACGCAGTATTTT. Protein product: CASSAVTDTQYF.